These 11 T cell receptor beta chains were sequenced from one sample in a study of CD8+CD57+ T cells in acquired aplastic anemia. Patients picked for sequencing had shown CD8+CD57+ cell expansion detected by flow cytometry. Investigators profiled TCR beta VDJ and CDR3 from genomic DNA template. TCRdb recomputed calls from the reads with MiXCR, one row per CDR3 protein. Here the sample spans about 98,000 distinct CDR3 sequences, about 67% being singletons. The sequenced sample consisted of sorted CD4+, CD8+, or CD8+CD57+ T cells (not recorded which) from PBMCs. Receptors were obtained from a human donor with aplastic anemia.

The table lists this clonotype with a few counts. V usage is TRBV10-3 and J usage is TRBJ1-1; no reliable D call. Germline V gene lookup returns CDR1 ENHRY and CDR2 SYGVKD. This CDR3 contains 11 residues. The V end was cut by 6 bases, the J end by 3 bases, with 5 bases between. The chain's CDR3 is CAIRRDTEAFF. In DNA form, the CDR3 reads TGTGCCATCAGGAGGGACACTGAAGCTTTCTTT.

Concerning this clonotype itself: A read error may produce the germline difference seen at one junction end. The CDR3 is CASRTGELNTEAFF. In DNA form, the CDR3 reads TGTGCCAGTCGGACAGGGGAACTGAACACTGAAGCGTTCTTT. The J gene is TRBJ1-1, the V gene TRBV19; 9 bases are shared with TRBD1. This CDR3 region has 14 residues. The germline V gene has CDR1 LNHDA and CDR2 SQIVND (reference sequence). Using reference TRBV19 and TRBJ1-1 for the parts outside the CDR3, the full variable domain is DGGITQSPKYLFRKEGQNVTLSCEQNLNHDAMYWYRQDPGQGLRLIYYSQIVNDFQKGDIAEGYSVSREKKESFPLTVTSAQKNPTAFYLCASRTGELNTEAFFGQGTRLTVV.

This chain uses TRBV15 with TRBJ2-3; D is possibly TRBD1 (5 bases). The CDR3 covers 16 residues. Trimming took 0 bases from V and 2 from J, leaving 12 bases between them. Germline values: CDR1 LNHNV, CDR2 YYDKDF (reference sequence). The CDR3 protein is CATSRDLRVPTDTQYF. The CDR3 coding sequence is TGTGCCACCAGCAGAGATCTCAGGGTTCCCACAGATACGCAGTATTTT.

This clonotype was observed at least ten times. In DNA, the CDR3 is TGTGCCAGCAGAGGACCGGGGACCTACGAGCAGTACTTC. It yields the protein CASRGPGTYEQYF. V and J are TRBV2 and TRBJ2-7, with D possibly TRBD2 on 5 matching bases. V shed 6 bases and J shed 2 bases, with 11 bases lying between them. Germline V gene sequence: CDR1 SNHLY, CDR2 FYNNEI. The CDR3 spans 13 residues.

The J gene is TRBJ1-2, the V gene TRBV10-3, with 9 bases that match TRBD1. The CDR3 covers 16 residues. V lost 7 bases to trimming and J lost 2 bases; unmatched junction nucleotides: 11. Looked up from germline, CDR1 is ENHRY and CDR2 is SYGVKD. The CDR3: CAITSGTGNLNYGYTF. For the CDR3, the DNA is TGTGCCATCACTTCCGGGACAGGGAACCTCAACTATGGCTACACCTTC.

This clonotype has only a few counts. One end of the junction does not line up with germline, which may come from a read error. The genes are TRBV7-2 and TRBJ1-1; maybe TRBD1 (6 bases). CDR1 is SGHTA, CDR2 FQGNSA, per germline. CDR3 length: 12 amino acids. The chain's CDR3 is CASRLGGTEAFF. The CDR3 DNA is TGTGCCAGCAGGTTAGGGGGGACTGAAGCTTTCTTT.

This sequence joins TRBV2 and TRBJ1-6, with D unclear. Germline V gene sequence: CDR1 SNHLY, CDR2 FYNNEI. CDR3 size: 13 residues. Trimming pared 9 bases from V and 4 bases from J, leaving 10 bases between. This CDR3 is CASCQVYNSPLHF. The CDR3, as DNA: TGTGCCAGTTGTCAGGTGTATAATTCACCCCTCCACTTT.

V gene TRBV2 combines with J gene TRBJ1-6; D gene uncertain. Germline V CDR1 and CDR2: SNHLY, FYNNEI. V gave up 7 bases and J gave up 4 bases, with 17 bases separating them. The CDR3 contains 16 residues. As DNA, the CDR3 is TGTGCCAGCACTCAAGAGCAGACTACATATAATTCACCCCTCCACTTT. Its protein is CASTQEQTTYNSPLHF.

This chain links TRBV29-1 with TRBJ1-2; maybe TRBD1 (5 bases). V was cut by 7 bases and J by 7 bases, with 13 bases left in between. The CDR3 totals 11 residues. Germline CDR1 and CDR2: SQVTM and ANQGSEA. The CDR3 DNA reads TGCAGCGAGAGTCAGGGTGGTGGCTACACCTTC. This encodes CSESQGGGYTF.

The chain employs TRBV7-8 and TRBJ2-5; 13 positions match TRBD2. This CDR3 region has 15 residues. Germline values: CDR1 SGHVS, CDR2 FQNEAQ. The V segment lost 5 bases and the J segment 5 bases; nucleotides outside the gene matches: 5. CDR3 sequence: CASSRLAGGGETQYF. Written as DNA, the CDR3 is TGTGCCAGCAGCAGACTAGCGGGGGGCGGGGAGACCCAGTACTTC.

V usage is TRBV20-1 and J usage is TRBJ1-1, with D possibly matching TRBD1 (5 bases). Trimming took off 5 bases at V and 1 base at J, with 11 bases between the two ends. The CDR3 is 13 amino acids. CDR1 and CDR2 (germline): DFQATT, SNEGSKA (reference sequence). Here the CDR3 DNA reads TGCAGTGCTCAGGGTATGGGGAACACTGAAGCTTTCTTT. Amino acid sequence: CSAQGMGNTEAFF.